Detailed here is one T cell receptor beta chain. A junction end diverges from the germline sequence, so it may reflect a read error. The data are from a study of patients and donors after allogeneic stem cell transplantation. MiXCR, run by TCRdb on the RT-PCR reads, gives a single entry per CDR3 protein. The profile covers about 88,000 distinct CDR3 sequences, with around 48% appearing a single time and 50% to 75% taken by the ten largest. The receptor's source is a human donor who was either an allogeneic HSCT recipient or a stem cell or donor lymphocyte infusion donor (not recorded which). It is not recorded whose cells these are; they may come from a transplant donor. Material for sequencing was blood, either unsorted or a sorted T cell fraction (not recorded which).

CDR3 loop: CSVPFQVNEQFF. Written as DNA, the CDR3 is TGCAGCGTTCCCTTCCAGGTTAATGAGCAGTTCTTT. The chain carries TRBV29-1 and TRBJ2-1; D uncertain. CDR1 and CDR2 (germline): SQVTM, ANQGSEA. The CDR3 consists of 12 residues.